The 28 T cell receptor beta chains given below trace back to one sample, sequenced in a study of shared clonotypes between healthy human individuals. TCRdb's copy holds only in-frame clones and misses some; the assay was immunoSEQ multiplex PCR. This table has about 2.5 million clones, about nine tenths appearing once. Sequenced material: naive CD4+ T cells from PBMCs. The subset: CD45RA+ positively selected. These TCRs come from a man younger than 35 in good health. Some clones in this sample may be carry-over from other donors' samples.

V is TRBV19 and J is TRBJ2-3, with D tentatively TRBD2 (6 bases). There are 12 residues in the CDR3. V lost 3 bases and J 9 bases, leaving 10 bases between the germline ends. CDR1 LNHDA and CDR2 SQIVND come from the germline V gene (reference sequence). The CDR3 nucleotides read TGTGCCAGTAGTATCCCCGGAGGGACGCAGTATTTT. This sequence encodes CASSIPGGTQYF.

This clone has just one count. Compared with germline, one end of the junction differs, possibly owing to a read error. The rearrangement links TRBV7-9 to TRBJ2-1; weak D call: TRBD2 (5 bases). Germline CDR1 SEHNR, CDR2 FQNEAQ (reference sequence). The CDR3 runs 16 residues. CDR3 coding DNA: TGTGCCAGCAGCTCCCTATGGTCGAGGGCCTATAATGAGCAGTTCTTC. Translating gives CASSSLWSRAYNEQFF.

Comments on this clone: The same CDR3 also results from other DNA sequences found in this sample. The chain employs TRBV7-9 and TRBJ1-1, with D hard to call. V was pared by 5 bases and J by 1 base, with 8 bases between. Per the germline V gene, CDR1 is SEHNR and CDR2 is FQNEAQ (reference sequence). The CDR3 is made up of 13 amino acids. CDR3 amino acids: CASSAQENTEAFF. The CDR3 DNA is TGTGCCAGCAGCGCCCAAGAGAACACTGAAGCTTTCTTT.

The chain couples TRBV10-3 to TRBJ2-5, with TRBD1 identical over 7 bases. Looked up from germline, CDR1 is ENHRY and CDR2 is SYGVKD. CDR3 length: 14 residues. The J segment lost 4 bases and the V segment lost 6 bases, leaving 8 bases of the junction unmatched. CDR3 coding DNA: TGTGCCATCAGCCTGAGACAGGGTGGAGAGACCCAGTACTTC. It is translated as CAISLRQGGETQYF.

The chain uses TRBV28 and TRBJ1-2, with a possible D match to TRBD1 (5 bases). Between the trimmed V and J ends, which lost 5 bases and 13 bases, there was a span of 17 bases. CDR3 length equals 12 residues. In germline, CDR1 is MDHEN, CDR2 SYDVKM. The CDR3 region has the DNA TGTGCCAGCAGTAACCTCAGGGACCTCTCCACCTTC. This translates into CASSNLRDLSTF.

The CDR3 DNA reads TGTGCCAGTAGTAACCGGGACGTCGGCTACGAGCAGTACTTC. It translates to CASSNRDVGYEQYF. This chain links TRBV19 with TRBJ2-7; either TRBD1 or TRBD2 may fit D (5 bases each). The CDR3 sequence is 14 residues long. Trimming shortened V by 4 bases and J by 3 bases, and 13 bases separated the two germline ends. Germline V gives CDR1 LNHDA, CDR2 SQIVND (reference sequence).

CDR3: CASSLNSNYGYTF. The CDR3 DNA follows: TGTGCCAGCAGCTTAAACAGTAACTATGGCTACACCTTC. V gene TRBV7-2 combines with J gene TRBJ1-2, with unresolved D. The CDR3 extends over 13 amino acids. Germline V lookup: CDR1 SGHTA, CDR2 FQGNSA. V was shortened by 2 bases and J by 1 base, with 5 bases between the two germline ends.

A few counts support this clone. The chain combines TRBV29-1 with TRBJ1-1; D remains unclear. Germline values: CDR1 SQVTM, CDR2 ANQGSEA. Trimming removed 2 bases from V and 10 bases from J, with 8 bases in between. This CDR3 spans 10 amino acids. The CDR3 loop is CSVELLGAFF. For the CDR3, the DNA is TGCAGCGTTGAATTGTTAGGAGCTTTCTTT.

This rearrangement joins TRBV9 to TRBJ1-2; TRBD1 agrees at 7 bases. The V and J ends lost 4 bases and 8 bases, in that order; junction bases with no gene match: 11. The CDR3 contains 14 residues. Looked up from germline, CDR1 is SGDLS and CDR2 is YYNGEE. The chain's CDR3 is CASSSPYRGAGYTF. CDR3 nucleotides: TGTGCCAGCAGCTCTCCCTACAGGGGAGCGGGCTACACCTTC.

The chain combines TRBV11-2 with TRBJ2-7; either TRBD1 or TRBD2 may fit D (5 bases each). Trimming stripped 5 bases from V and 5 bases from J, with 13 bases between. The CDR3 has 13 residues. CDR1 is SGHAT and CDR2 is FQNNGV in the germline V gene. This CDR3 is CASSPTWGNEQYF. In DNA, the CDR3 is TGTGCCAGCAGCCCGACGTGGGGGAACGAGCAGTACTTC.

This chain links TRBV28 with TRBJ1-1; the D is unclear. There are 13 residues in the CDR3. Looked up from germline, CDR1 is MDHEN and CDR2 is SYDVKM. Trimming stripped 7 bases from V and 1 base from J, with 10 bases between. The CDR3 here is CASMWQANTEAFF. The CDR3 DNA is TGTGCCAGCATGTGGCAGGCGAACACTGAAGCTTTCTTT.

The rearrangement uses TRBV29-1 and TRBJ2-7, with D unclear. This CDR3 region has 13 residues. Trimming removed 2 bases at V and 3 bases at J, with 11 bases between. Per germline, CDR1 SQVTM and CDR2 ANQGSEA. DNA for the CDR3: TGCAGCGTTGAATTAGGTCTAGGCTACGAGCAGTACTTC. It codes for CSVELGLGYEQYF.

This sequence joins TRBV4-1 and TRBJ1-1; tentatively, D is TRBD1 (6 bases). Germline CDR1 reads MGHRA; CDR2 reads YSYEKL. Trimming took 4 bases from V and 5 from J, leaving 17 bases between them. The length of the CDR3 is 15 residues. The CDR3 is CASSPGGGRITEAFF. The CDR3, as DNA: TGCGCCAGCAGCCCCGGCGGGGGGCGTATTACTGAAGCTTTCTTT.

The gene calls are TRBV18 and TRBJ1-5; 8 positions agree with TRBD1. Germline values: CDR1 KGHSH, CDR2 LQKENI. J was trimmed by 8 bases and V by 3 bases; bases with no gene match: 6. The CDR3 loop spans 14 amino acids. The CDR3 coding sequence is TGTGCCAGCTCACCTTCCAGGGGGCAGGAGCCCCAGCATTTT. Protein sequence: CASSPSRGQEPQHF.

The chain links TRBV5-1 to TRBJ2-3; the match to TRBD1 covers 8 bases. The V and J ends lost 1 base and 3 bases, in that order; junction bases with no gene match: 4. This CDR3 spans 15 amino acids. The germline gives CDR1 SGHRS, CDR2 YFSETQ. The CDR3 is CASSLTGGRTDTQYF. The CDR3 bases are TGCGCCAGCAGCTTGACAGGGGGTAGGACAGATACGCAGTATTTT.

DNA for the CDR3: TGTGCCAGCAGCAAATCACAAGCCCTGGCAGGGGTTTATAGCAATCAGCCCCAGCATTTT. This codes for CASSKSQALAGVYSNQPQHF. The rearrangement joins TRBV21-1 to TRBJ1-5; the table's D call of TRBD1 was not tested on the DNA. TRBV21-1 has pseudogene status. The CDR3 totals 20 residues.

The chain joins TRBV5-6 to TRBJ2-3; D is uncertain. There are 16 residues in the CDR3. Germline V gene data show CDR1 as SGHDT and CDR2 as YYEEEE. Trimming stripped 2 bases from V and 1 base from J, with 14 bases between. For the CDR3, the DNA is TGTGCCAGCAGCTTAATAGGCGTCAGCGGCACAGATACGCAGTATTTT. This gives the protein CASSLIGVSGTDTQYF.

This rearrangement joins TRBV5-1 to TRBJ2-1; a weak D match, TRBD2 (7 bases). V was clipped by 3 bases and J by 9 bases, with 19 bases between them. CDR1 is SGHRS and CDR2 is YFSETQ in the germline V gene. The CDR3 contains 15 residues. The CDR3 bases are TGCGCCAGCAGCTGGTCAGGAGTAGGGGGGGTTGAGCAGTTCTTC. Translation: CASSWSGVGGVEQFF.

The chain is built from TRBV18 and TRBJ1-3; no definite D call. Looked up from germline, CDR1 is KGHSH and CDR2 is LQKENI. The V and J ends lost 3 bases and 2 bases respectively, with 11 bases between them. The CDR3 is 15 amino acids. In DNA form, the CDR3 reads TGTGCCAGCTCACCTACGAGTAGGGCTGGAAACACCATATATTTT. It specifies CASSPTSRAGNTIYF.

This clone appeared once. The DNA for the CDR3 is TGTGCCAGCAGCTCTGACAGGGGCTTCTACAATGAGCAGTTCTTC. This gives the protein CASSSDRGFYNEQFF. The chain has TRBV11-1 and TRBJ2-1, with TRBD1 matching over 8 bases. Trimming took 4 bases from V and 3 from J; bases not matched to a gene: 5. The CDR3 runs to 15 residues. In germline, CDR1 is SGHAT, CDR2 FQDESV (reference sequence).

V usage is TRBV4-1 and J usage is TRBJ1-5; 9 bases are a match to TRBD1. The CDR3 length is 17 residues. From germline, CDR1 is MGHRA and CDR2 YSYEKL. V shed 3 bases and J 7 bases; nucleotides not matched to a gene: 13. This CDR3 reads CASSQGPGTGSQQPQHF. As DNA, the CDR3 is TGCGCCAGCAGCCAGGGACCGGGGACAGGGTCGCAGCAGCCCCAGCATTTT.

The CDR3 reads CASSLDRTPYGYTF. The CDR3 bases are TGCGCCAGCAGCCTAGACAGAACACCTTATGGCTACACCTTC. This chain links TRBV5-1 with TRBJ1-2, with D maybe TRBD1 (5 bases). The CDR3 consists of 14 residues. Germline CDR1 and CDR2: SGHRS and YFSETQ. The V and J ends lost 4 bases and 5 bases respectively, with 15 bases between them.

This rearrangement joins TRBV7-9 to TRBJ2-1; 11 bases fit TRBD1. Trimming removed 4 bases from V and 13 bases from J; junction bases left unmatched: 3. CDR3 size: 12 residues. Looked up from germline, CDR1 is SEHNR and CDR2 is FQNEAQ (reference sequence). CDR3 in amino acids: CASSSGQGAQFF. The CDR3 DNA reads TGTGCCAGCAGCTCCGGACAGGGGGCCCAGTTCTTC.

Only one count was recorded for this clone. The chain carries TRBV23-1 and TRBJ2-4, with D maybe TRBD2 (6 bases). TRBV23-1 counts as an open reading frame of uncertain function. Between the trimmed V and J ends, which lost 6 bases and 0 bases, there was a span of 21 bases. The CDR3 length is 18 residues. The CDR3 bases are TGCGCCAGCAGCCGCGGGACCGGAGGTCAACTAGCCAAAAACATTCAGTACTTC. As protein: CASSRGTGGQLAKNIQYF.

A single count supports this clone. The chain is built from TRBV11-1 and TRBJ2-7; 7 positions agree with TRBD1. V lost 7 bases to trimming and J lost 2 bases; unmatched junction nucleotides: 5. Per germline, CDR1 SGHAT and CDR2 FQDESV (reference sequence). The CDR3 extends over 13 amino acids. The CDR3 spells CASTRTGAYEQYF. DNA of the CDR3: TGTGCCAGCACCCGGACAGGAGCCTACGAGCAGTACTTC.

The CDR3: CASTRANTGELFF. The CDR3 coding sequence is TGTGCCAGCACAAGGGCGAACACCGGGGAGCTGTTTTTT. The chain carries TRBV28 and TRBJ2-2; no clear D. The CDR3 is 13 amino acids. The germline V gene has CDR1 MDHEN and CDR2 SYDVKM. The V end lost 7 bases, the J end lost 0 bases, and 6 bases lay between the germline ends.

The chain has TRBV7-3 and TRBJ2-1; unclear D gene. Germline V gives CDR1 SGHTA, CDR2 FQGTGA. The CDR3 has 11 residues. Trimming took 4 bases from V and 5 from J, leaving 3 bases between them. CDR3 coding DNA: TGTGCCAGCAGCTCAAACAATGAGCAGTTCTTC. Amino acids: CASSSNNEQFF.

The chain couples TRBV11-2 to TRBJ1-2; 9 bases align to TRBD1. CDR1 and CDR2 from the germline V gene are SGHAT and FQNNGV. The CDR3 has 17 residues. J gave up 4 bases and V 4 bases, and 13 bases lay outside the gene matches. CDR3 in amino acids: CASSYRHTGGAGYGYTF. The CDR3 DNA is TGTGCCAGCAGCTACCGTCATACAGGGGGCGCGGGCTATGGCTACACCTTC.